This T cell receptor (beta chain) was documented in a study of shared clonotypes between healthy human individuals. Sequencing was performed with immunoSEQ multiplex PCR; in TCRdb, only in-frame clones are kept and a portion is missing. The table records about 960,000 clones, around 80% of them present only once. The J segment lost 7 bases and the V segment lost 4 bases, leaving 8 bases of the junction unmatched. Germline-derived CDR1 and CDR2 are SGHAT and FQNNGV. This CDR3 spans 14 amino acids. Sequencing was performed on memory CD4+ T cells sorted from blood. Subset reported: CD45RA-negative fraction. The chain carries TRBV11-2 and TRBJ2-7; 9 bases line up with TRBD2. The source is a man between 18 and 29 years old in good health. CDR3 protein: CASSSIAGAGEQYF. The CDR3 coding sequence is TGTGCCAGCAGCTCCATAGCGGGAGCGGGGGAGCAGTACTTC.